This T cell receptor (beta chain) was profiled in a study of shared clonotypes between healthy human individuals. Study findings and constraints: Larger richness was generally estimated for naive than memory subsets.

The data were produced by immunoSEQ multiplex PCR, yet TCRdb's version contains in-frame clones alone and is incomplete. The sample lists hundreds of thousands of clones, roughly 95% occurring once. With regard to this clone: Antigen specificity is unknown.

Positive CCR7 selection of CD45RO-negative cells yielded the naive CD8 cells, and terminally differentiated effector memory CD45RA+ cells were excluded. This CDR3 has 14 amino acids. Per the germline V gene, CDR1 is MNHEY and CDR2 is SVGAGI. The V end lost 5 bases, the J end lost 0 bases, and 11 bases lay between the germline ends. This sequence was found in a woman aged 25 to 39 in good health. The chain links TRBV6-5 to TRBJ2-7, with unresolved D. The sequenced sample consisted of naive CD8+ T cells sorted from blood. The DNA of the CDR3 is TGTGCCAGCAGTGAAGGGTTGAGCTCCTACGAGCAGTACTTC. Translated: CASSEGLSSYEQYF.